Following are 28 T cell receptor beta chains from one sample sequenced in a study of T cells in Graves' hyperthyroidism and ophthalmopathy. Amplified regions were TCR beta CDR3 sequences from RNA transcripts. The study used the HTBI primer set for a first-round RT-PCR of the TCR CDR3. Each CDR3 protein gets one entry after TCRdb re-called the multiplex PCR reads with MiXCR. The top ten clones hold less than 25% of a sample with around 380,000 distinct CDR3 sequences, roughly 14% of them seen once. The sequenced sample was blood. These receptor sequences come from a man aged 30 to 39 with Graves' hyperthyroidism that later progressed to Graves' ophthalmopathy.

The chain combines TRBV18 with TRBJ1-4; D call uncertain. Trimming took off 4 bases at V and 4 bases at J, with 7 bases between the two ends. The CDR3 is 13 amino acids. Germline-derived CDR1 and CDR2 are KGHSH and LQKENI. The CDR3 coding sequence is TGTGCCAGCTCACAGGAGGTTAATGAAAAACTGTTTTTT. Amino acid sequence: CASSQEVNEKLFF.

This clonotype came up many times. This chain links TRBV18 with TRBJ1-1; D not resolved. This CDR3 is 11 amino acids long. Germline-derived CDR1 and CDR2 are KGHSH and LQKENI. Trimming removed 2 bases from V and 7 bases from J, with 5 bases in between. The CDR3 sequence is CASSPKGEAFF. In nucleotides, the CDR3 is TGTGCCAGCTCACCAAAAGGTGAAGCTTTCTTT.

This clonotype showed up many times. The CDR3 here is CASSLRTGFGEQYF. In nucleotides, the CDR3 is TGTGCCAGCAGTTTAAGGACAGGGTTTGGCGAGCAGTACTTC. The chain links TRBV12-3 or TRBV12-4 to TRBJ2-7; 8 nucleotides agree with TRBD1. V shed 2 bases and J 6 bases; nucleotides not matched to a gene: 6. The CDR3 runs to 14 residues.

This clonotype was seen repeatedly, ten times or more. V gene TRBV27 combines with J gene TRBJ2-7; TRBD2 matches at 10 bases. CDR3 length: 14 amino acids. Germline CDR1 and CDR2: MNHEY and SMNVEV (reference sequence). V dropped 6 bases and J dropped 0; count of bases not matched to a gene: 2. The CDR3 DNA is TGTGCCAGCAGGGTAGCGGGGGGCTCCTACGAGCAGTACTTC. Protein: CASRVAGGSYEQYF.

The V and J genes are TRBV12-3 or TRBV12-4 and TRBJ1-2; the D gene is possibly TRBD1 (5 bases). The V end lost 5 bases, the J end lost 7 bases, and 14 bases lay between the germline ends. CDR3 length: 13 residues. CDR3 DNA sequence: TGTGCCAGCAGTACTCTCGGGGCGCTTGGCTACACCTTC. Its translation is CASSTLGALGYTF.

In this sample, this clonotype turned up many times. This chain links TRBV6-1 with TRBJ1-1; TRBD1 matches 8 bases. Germline V gene sequence: CDR1 MNHNS, CDR2 SASEGT. Trimming removed 6 bases from V and 0 bases from J; junction bases left unmatched: 6. The CDR3 consists of 15 residues. The CDR3 loop reads CASSRTGWMNTEAFF. DNA of the CDR3: TGTGCCAGCAGCCGGACAGGGTGGATGAACACTGAAGCTTTCTTT.

Concerning this clonotype: A read error is possible here, since a much larger clone lies one base away. The gene calls are TRBV7-9 and TRBJ1-3, with unresolved D. This CDR3 has 16 amino acids. In germline, CDR1 is SEHNR, CDR2 FQNEAQ (reference sequence). V lost 5 bases and J 0 bases, leaving 14 bases between the germline ends. The CDR3 protein is CASSLGSVISGNTIYF. DNA of the CDR3: TGTGCCAGCAGCCTGGGGTCAGTAATCTCTGGAAACACCATATATTTT.

This clonotype was seen only a few times. J is TRBJ2-7 and V is TRBV5-1; D gene ambiguous. The V and J ends lost 3 bases and 0 bases respectively, with 10 bases between them. This CDR3 spans 14 amino acids. Germline V gene lookup returns CDR1 SGHRS and CDR2 YFSETQ. CDR3 loop: CASSSTRSSYEQYF. CDR3 bases: TGCGCCAGCAGCTCGACCAGGAGCTCCTACGAGCAGTACTTC.

The chain joins TRBV11-2 to TRBJ1-1; D gene unclear. V was trimmed by 1 base and J by 6 bases, leaving 12 bases between them. The germline V gene encodes CDR1 SGHAT and CDR2 FQNNGV. CDR3 length: 14 amino acids. CDR3 amino acids: CASSLVGQHAEAFF. CDR3 bases: TGTGCCAGCAGCTTAGTAGGCCAGCACGCTGAAGCTTTCTTT.

This clonotype was counted ten times or more. The chain is built from TRBV2 and TRBJ2-2, with no clear D. Trimming took 6 bases from V and 6 from J, leaving 8 bases between them. CDR3 size: 12 residues. CDR1 and CDR2 (germline): SNHLY, FYNNEI. The CDR3 DNA reads as TGTGCCAGCAGGTCAGGCCCCGGGGAGCTGTTTTTT. It translates to CASRSGPGELFF.

This clonotype was counted ten times or more. The J gene is TRBJ2-7, the V gene TRBV18; a possible D gene is TRBD1 (6 bases). This CDR3 has 13 residues. V lost 3 bases to trimming and J lost 3 bases, with 9 bases between them. Germline CDR1 reads KGHSH; CDR2 reads LQKENI. CDR3 DNA: TGTGCCAGCTCACCGGGACACCTCTACGAGCAGTACTTC. Translating gives CASSPGHLYEQYF.

The chain carries TRBV5-8 and TRBJ1-1; no clear D gene. The V gene lost 3 bases and the J gene lost 6 bases, with 15 bases spanning the gap. The CDR3 length is 14 residues. Germline loops: CDR1 SGHTS, CDR2 YDEGEE. The CDR3 loop is CASSWVDIAAEAFF. In DNA form, the CDR3 reads TGTGCCAGCAGCTGGGTGGATATTGCGGCTGAAGCTTTCTTT.

In its sample, this clonotype was seen many times. The rearrangement links TRBV2 to TRBJ2-5, with D possibly matching TRBD1 (5 bases). The CDR3 loop spans 12 amino acids. V lost 5 bases and J lost 4, with 8 bases in between. Germline CDR1 is SNHLY and CDR2 is FYNNEI. CDR3 bases: TGTGCCAGCAGTAGACAGAGAGAGACCCAGTACTTC. Translated: CASSRQRETQYF.

V gene TRBV12-5 combines with J gene TRBJ2-7; D is uncertain. CDR1 is LGHNT, CDR2 FRNRAP, per germline. This CDR3 region has 11 residues. V lost 7 bases and J 2 bases, leaving 6 bases between the germline ends. In nucleotides, the CDR3 is TGTGCTAGTGCAATAACCTACGAGCAGTACTTC. Its translation is CASAITYEQYF.

This clonotype was seen more than once but under ten times. The V gene is TRBV4-1, the J gene TRBJ1-6; 7 positions match TRBD1. This CDR3 is built from 18 residues. V lost 2 bases, J lost 4 bases, and 11 bases stayed unmatched. CDR1 and CDR2 from the germline V gene are MGHRA and YSYEKL. The CDR3 spells CASSQLERGPLYNSPLHF. DNA of the CDR3: TGCGCCAGCAGCCAACTAGAAAGGGGGCCCTTGTATAATTCACCCCTCCACTTT.

Many counts were recorded for this clonotype. The chain is built from TRBV28 and TRBJ2-5, with D unresolved. The V end was cut by 6 bases, the J end by 5 bases, with 7 bases between. The germline V gene has CDR1 MDHEN and CDR2 SYDVKM. The CDR3 has 11 amino acids. The CDR3 spells CASRNGETQYF. As DNA, the CDR3 is TGTGCCAGCAGAAACGGGGAGACCCAGTACTTC.

CDR3 region: CSVEGDGGYNEQFF. The CDR3 bases are TGCAGCGTTGAGGGTGACGGTGGGTACAATGAGCAGTTCTTC. This rearrangement joins TRBV29-1 to TRBJ2-1; D unclear. This CDR3 spans 14 amino acids. CDR1 is SQVTM and CDR2 is ANQGSEA in the germline V gene. Between the trimmed V and J ends, which lost 3 bases and 4 bases, there was a span of 13 bases.

This clonotype has at least ten counts. J is TRBJ2-3 and V is TRBV28; D tentatively fits TRBD1 or TRBD2 (5 bases each). This CDR3 has 16 residues. From germline, CDR1 is MDHEN and CDR2 SYDVKM. Trimming stripped 7 bases from V and 2 bases from J, with 19 bases between. The CDR3 region has the DNA TGTGCCAGCAATCCCCCCACGGGACCCAACACAGATACGCAGTATTTT. Translating it yields CASNPPTGPNTDTQYF.

This clonotype has a count of ten or more. The V gene is TRBV6-2 or TRBV6-3, the J gene TRBJ2-5; D not certain. Trimming stripped 7 bases from V and 2 bases from J, with 11 bases between. This CDR3 has 13 amino acids. Germline assignment: CDR1 MNHEY and CDR2 SVGEGT. The CDR3 DNA follows: TGTGCCAGCAAATGGCGCTCGCAAGAGACCCAGTACTTC. Translation gives CASKWRSQETQYF.

This clonotype was detected only a few times. V usage is TRBV4-1 and J usage is TRBJ1-2; D unresolved. The CDR3 loop spans 15 amino acids. The V end was cut by 0 bases, the J end by 3 bases, with 11 bases between. The germline V gene has CDR1 MGHRA and CDR2 YSYEKL. The CDR3 protein is CASSQDLTVDYGYTF. DNA for the CDR3: TGCGCCAGCAGCCAAGATCTAACTGTGGACTATGGCTACACCTTC.

Ten or more counts support this clonotype. The chain carries TRBV9 and TRBJ2-2; D uncertain. Trimming left V 0 bases short and J 1 base short, with 7 bases between. Germline-derived CDR1 and CDR2 are SGDLS and YYNGEE. The length of the CDR3 is 15 residues. This CDR3 reads CASSVGSGNTGELFF. The CDR3 DNA follows: TGTGCCAGCAGCGTAGGCTCAGGGAACACCGGGGAGCTGTTTTTT.

This clonotype was seen repeatedly, ten times or more. The chain employs TRBV19 and TRBJ2-7; the D gene is possibly TRBD2 (5 bases). The CDR3 totals 14 residues. Per the germline V gene, CDR1 is LNHDA and CDR2 is SQIVND (reference sequence). V was shortened by 3 bases and J by 1 base, with 10 bases between the two germline ends. This chain's CDR3 is CASSIRLASYEQYF. The CDR3 coding sequence is TGTGCCAGTAGTATTCGGCTAGCTTCCTACGAGCAGTACTTC.

The J gene is TRBJ1-4, the V gene TRBV6-1; maybe TRBD1 (5 bases). The V end lost 2 bases, the J end lost 6 bases, and 7 bases lay between the germline ends. The CDR3 runs to 13 residues. Per the germline V gene, CDR1 is MNHNS and CDR2 is SASEGT. The CDR3 sequence: CASSEKGDEKLFF. CDR3 DNA: TGTGCCAGCAGTGAAAAAGGGGATGAAAAACTGTTTTTT.

A remark on this clonotype: A read error may account for a junction end that differs from germline. V gene TRBV19 combines with J gene TRBJ1-6; the D gene is possibly TRBD1 (5 bases). Germline V gene sequence: CDR1 LNHDA, CDR2 SQIVND (reference sequence). This CDR3 has 15 residues. Here the CDR3 reads CAGSMGSGLPSPLHF. The CDR3, as DNA: TGTGCCGGTAGTATGGGCTCGGGGCTTCCTTCACCCCTCCACTTT.

This clonotype has just a few counts. The chain couples TRBV10-2 to TRBJ1-3; the D is unclear. Germline CDR1 and CDR2: WSHSY and SAAADI. There are 14 residues in the CDR3. V lost 2 bases and J lost 4, with 9 bases in between. DNA for the CDR3: TGCGCCAGCAGTGAGGCATATACCGGAAACACCATATATTTT. Protein: CASSEAYTGNTIYF.

The chain has TRBV9 and TRBJ2-6; D is undetermined. Between the trimmed V and J ends, which lost 0 bases and 1 base, there was a span of 5 bases. CDR3 size: 15 residues. CDR1 and CDR2 from the germline V gene are SGDLS and YYNGEE. CDR3 bases: TGTGCCAGCAGCGTAGGATTGTCTGGGGCCAACGTCCTGACTTTC. Its translation is CASSVGLSGANVLTF.

Concerning this clonotype: This likely comes from a read error, as the CDR3 has no conserved phenylalanine or tryptophan at its end. The chain employs TRBV12-3 or TRBV12-4 and TRBJ2-7; the D is unclear. This CDR3 is built from 11 residues. The ends were cut back, 3 bases at V and 4 bases at J, with 4 bases in the middle. DNA of the CDR3: TGTGCCAGCAGTTTGGGGTACGAGCAGTACTCC. As protein: CASSLGYEQYS.

The V call is TRBV29-1, the J call TRBJ2-4, with D possibly being TRBD1 or TRBD2 (5 bases each). This CDR3 is built from 14 residues. V was shortened by 7 bases and J by 7 bases, with 20 bases between the two germline ends. Germline assignment: CDR1 SQVTM and CDR2 ANQGSEA. The CDR3 DNA follows: TGCAGCGCCGGGAAGGCCTTGACAGATAACATTCAGTACTTC. The encoded protein is CSAGKALTDNIQYF.